These T cell receptor beta chains were read from a single sample in a study of OX40 agonist ivuxolimab in advanced cancers. Only in-frame clones appear in the TCRdb table, and some are missing; sequencing was by immunoSEQ multiplex PCR. In the table there are tens of thousands of clones, more than 80% of which are singletons. The input for sequencing was CD4+ or CD8+ T cells sorted from blood, taken in a trial of the OX40 agonist ivuxolimab. These receptors all come from an adult with an advanced solid tumor such as melanoma, head and neck, liver or kidney cancer. CDR3s leave out the opening cysteine and the closing phenylalanine or tryptophan. Some rows have no size entry. The others give once, few or many, or a class for an expanded clone.

abundance,j_gene,v_gene,CDR3aa
.,TRBJ1-2,TRBV28,ASSLGGGHYGYT
.,TRBJ1-2,TRBV12-2,ASRSSGTLRDYGYT
.,TRBJ2-7,TRBV19,ASSITAQVLSGQY
.,TRBJ1-5,TRBV5-6,ASSLYRAQPQH
few,TRBJ1-2,TRBV5-1,ASSQGGVNYGYT
.,TRBJ2-1,TRBV23-1,ASSLPPREQF
.,TRBJ2-1,TRBV11-1,ASSFGGYNEQF
few,TRBJ1-5,TRBV28,ASSFMGLGRLGGQPQH
.,TRBJ1-1,TRBV6-1,ASSELMNTEAF
.,TRBJ2-1,TRBV6-5,ASRHRETSYNEQF
.,TRBJ1-2,TRBV30,AWRHETGSRKGYT
.,TRBJ1-2,TRBV6-6,ASSYGQMSYGYT
.,TRBJ1-2,TRBV7-8,ASSPLATDNYGYT
.,TRBJ2-7,TRBV5-8,ASTDDRTGSYEQY
.,TRBJ2-5,TRBV10-3,ATLARQNQETQY
.,TRBJ2-2,TRBV9,ASRREGGELF
.,TRBJ2-7,TRBV11-2,ASSLDWGSVIGQY
.,TRBJ1-4,TRBV7-2,ASSLGVTPDEKLF
.,TRBJ2-5,TRBV2,ASRRLAPDLETQY
.,TRBJ1-5,TRBV2,ASSAGASNQPQH
.,TRBJ2-1,TRBV10-1,ASSEFGVDNEQF
.,TRBJ2-7,TRBV29-1,SVWRGPSYEQY
.,TRBJ1-1,TRBV28,ASSPPGGNTEAF
once,TRBJ1-1,TRBV7-8,ASRRERTGPEAF
.,TRBJ2-7,TRBV10-3,AIGQGNEQY